Listed below are T cell receptor beta chains from one sample, sequenced in a study of blood T cell repertoires in COVID-19. The table came from immunoSEQ multiplex PCR; TCRdb's copy has only in-frame clones and leaves some out. The sample consists of over 120,000 clones, approximately 83% of them appearing once. Sequenced sample: peripheral blood. The origin of the receptors is a woman aged 80 or older with acute or convalescent COVID-19. Each CDR3 is given with its conserved first and last residue. Fields, in order: V gene, J gene, CDR3 protein.

V gene: TRBV5-1; J gene: TRBJ1-1; CDR3 protein: CASSPTGNTEAFF
V gene: TRBV7-9; J gene: TRBJ1-1; CDR3 protein: CASSYPGQGRVNEAFF
V gene: TRBV9; J gene: TRBJ2-2; CDR3 protein: CASSVGGTYTGELFF
V gene: TRBV11-2; J gene: TRBJ2-1; CDR3 protein: CASSLGRGGPYNEQFF
V gene: TRBV6-1; J gene: TRBJ1-4; CDR3 protein: CASSGTSPPDRSGEKLFF
V gene: TRBV7-8; J gene: TRBJ1-2; CDR3 protein: CASSRPRTGQGGAYGYTF
V gene: TRBV4-3; J gene: TRBJ2-2; CDR3 protein: CASSQALLHPGELFF
V gene: TRBV6-5; J gene: TRBJ1-2; CDR3 protein: CASSYSPGGRISGYTF
V gene: TRBV7-9; J gene: TRBJ1-1; CDR3 protein: CASTSYEVTNTEAFF
V gene: TRBV6-6; J gene: TRBJ1-1; CDR3 protein: CASSYSKGYTEAFF
V gene: TRBV7-2; J gene: TRBJ2-7; CDR3 protein: CASSLAGGDYEQYF
V gene: TRBV14; J gene: TRBJ2-7; CDR3 protein: CASSQSRPGLRSSYEQYF
V gene: TRBV30; J gene: TRBJ2-3; CDR3 protein: CAGGVGTQYF